These T cell receptor beta chains were read from a single sample in a study of beta chain features in type 1 diabetes. Only in-frame clones appear in the TCRdb table, and some are missing; sequencing was by immunoSEQ multiplex PCR. The sample has around 350,000 clones, 10% to 15% seen once. Sequencing was performed on naive CD4+ T cells from blood. The receptors were sampled from a man aged 18 to 29 in good health. The CDR3 runs from the conserved cysteine through the conserved F or W. D genes are given only for firm matches. Size is omitted from some rows. Given values are once, few, many or a class for expanded clones.

CDR3 DNA: TGTGCCAGCAGTTACGGACAGGGGCCCTACAATGAGCAGTTCTTC
CDR3 protein: CASSYGQGPYNEQFF
clone size: few
D gene: TRBD1
J gene: TRBJ2-1
V gene: TRBV28

CDR3 DNA: TGTGCCAGCAGCCCGTATAGCTCCTACAATGAGCAGTTCTTC
CDR3 protein: CASSPYSSYNEQFF
clone size: -
D gene: -
J gene: TRBJ2-1
V gene: TRBV7-2

CDR3 DNA: TGTGCCAGCAGTTTAATAGGGACTAGCGGGAGTTACGAGCAGTACTTC
CDR3 protein: CASSLIGTSGSYEQYF
clone size: -
D gene: TRBD2
J gene: TRBJ2-7
V gene: TRBV28

CDR3 DNA: TGTGCCATTATGGGGACAGGGGAAAAACTGTTTTTT
CDR3 protein: CAIMGTGEKLFF
clone size: few
D gene: TRBD1
J gene: TRBJ1-4
V gene: TRBV27

CDR3 DNA: TGTGCCAGCAACTCCGATCGGGAAAAAAACATTCAGTACTTC
CDR3 protein: CASNSDREKNIQYF
clone size: few
D gene: -
J gene: TRBJ2-4
V gene: TRBV7-9

CDR3 DNA: TGTGCCAGCAGTAACAATTTCGGGGAGCAGTTCTTC
CDR3 protein: CASSNNFGEQFF
clone size: -
D gene: -
J gene: TRBJ2-1
V gene: TRBV6-6

CDR3 DNA: TGTGCCAGCTCACCCGGGACAGTAGGTAGCAATCAGCCCCAGCATTTT
CDR3 protein: CASSPGTVGSNQPQHF
clone size: -
D gene: TRBD1
J gene: TRBJ1-5
V gene: TRBV18

CDR3 DNA: TGTGCCAGCAGTCCCAGGACAGGGGGCAAGGTTGGCTACACCTTC
CDR3 protein: CASSPRTGGKVGYTF
clone size: -
D gene: TRBD1
J gene: TRBJ1-2
V gene: TRBV27

CDR3 DNA: TGTGCCAGCAGCTTAGCAGGTGTCTACGAGACCCAGTACTTC
CDR3 protein: CASSLAGVYETQYF
clone size: -
D gene: -
J gene: TRBJ2-5
V gene: TRBV5-4

CDR3 DNA: TGTGCCAGCAGATTTGACGGGAACTATGGCTACACCTTC
CDR3 protein: CASRFDGNYGYTF
clone size: few
D gene: -
J gene: TRBJ1-2
V gene: TRBV2

CDR3 DNA: TGCAGCGTTGAAGAAAGGCAGGGAGGATCCTACGAGCAGTACTTC
CDR3 protein: CSVEERQGGSYEQYF
clone size: few
D gene: -
J gene: TRBJ2-7
V gene: TRBV29-1

CDR3 DNA: TGTGCCAGCTCCCCCGACAGGGATGAGACCCAGTACTTC
CDR3 protein: CASSPDRDETQYF
clone size: -
D gene: TRBD1
J gene: TRBJ2-5
V gene: TRBV18

CDR3 DNA: TGCGCCAGCAGCCAAGTGGGGGCCGTGGGCTACACCTTC
CDR3 protein: CASSQVGAVGYTF
clone size: few
D gene: -
J gene: TRBJ1-2
V gene: TRBV5-5

CDR3 DNA: TGTGCCACCAGCAGAGATCGTAGGGAGGTCGGCACCGGGGAGCTGTTTTTT
CDR3 protein: CATSRDRREVGTGELFF
clone size: -
D gene: -
J gene: TRBJ2-2
V gene: TRBV15

CDR3 DNA: TGTGCCAGCAGCTTGGACAGAATCTCCTACGAGCAGTACTTC
CDR3 protein: CASSLDRISYEQYF
clone size: -
D gene: -
J gene: TRBJ2-7
V gene: TRBV7-2

CDR3 DNA: TGTGCCAGCAGCTCCGGACACCAGACCACAGATACGCAGTATTTT
CDR3 protein: CASSSGHQTTDTQYF
clone size: -
D gene: -
J gene: TRBJ2-3
V gene: TRBV5-7

CDR3 DNA: TGTGCCAGCAGCTTAGATCTAACTAGCGGGAGCCAAGAGACCCAGTACTTC
CDR3 protein: CASSLDLTSGSQETQYF
clone size: few
D gene: TRBD2
J gene: TRBJ2-5
V gene: TRBV11-2

CDR3 DNA: TGCAGCGTCTCCGTCAGCGGAGTCTACAATGAGCAGTTCTTC
CDR3 protein: CSVSVSGVYNEQFF
clone size: -
D gene: -
J gene: TRBJ2-1
V gene: TRBV29-1

CDR3 DNA: TGTGCCAGCACTGGACAGGGGGCGTTCTATGGCTACACCTTC
CDR3 protein: CASTGQGAFYGYTF
clone size: few
D gene: TRBD1
J gene: TRBJ1-2
V gene: TRBV28

CDR3 DNA: TGCGCCAGCAGCTTCCTAGCGGGAGGGCCAAACAATGAGCAGTTCTTC
CDR3 protein: CASSFLAGGPNNEQFF
clone size: few
D gene: TRBD2
J gene: TRBJ2-1
V gene: TRBV5-1

CDR3 DNA: TGTGCCAGCAGTTTCAACAATCCGGAGACCCAGTACTTC
CDR3 protein: CASSFNNPETQYF
clone size: few
D gene: -
J gene: TRBJ2-5
V gene: TRBV28

CDR3 DNA: TGTGCCAGTTCCACAAATATAGGGACGACAGGGGGGAACGAGCAGTACTTC
CDR3 protein: CASSTNIGTTGGNEQYF
clone size: few
D gene: TRBD1
J gene: TRBJ2-7
V gene: TRBV19

CDR3 DNA: TGTGCCAGCAGCGTAGGTCTGGGACAGGGGTTGCACGAGCAGTACTTC
CDR3 protein: CASSVGLGQGLHEQYF
clone size: -
D gene: TRBD1
J gene: TRBJ2-7
V gene: TRBV9

CDR3 DNA: TGTGCCAGCAGTTACAGCCATAGCAATCAGCCCCAGCATTTT
CDR3 protein: CASSYSHSNQPQHF
clone size: -
D gene: -
J gene: TRBJ1-5
V gene: TRBV6-5

CDR3 DNA: TGTGCCAGCAGCCGACAGGGGTCGGCCAAAAACATTCAGTACTTC
CDR3 protein: CASSRQGSAKNIQYF
clone size: -
D gene: TRBD1
J gene: TRBJ2-4
V gene: TRBV5-6

CDR3 DNA: TGTGCCAGCAGCATCGACAGGAGTACGCAGTATTTT
CDR3 protein: CASSIDRSTQYF
clone size: few
D gene: -
J gene: TRBJ2-3
V gene: TRBV13

CDR3 DNA: TGTGCCAGCAGCTTACAACCAACTAATGAAAAACTGTTTTTT
CDR3 protein: CASSLQPTNEKLFF
clone size: few
D gene: -
J gene: TRBJ1-4
V gene: TRBV14

CDR3 DNA: TGTGCCAGCAGCTTAGGTTTAGGGGGCGCCGGAGAGACCCAGTACTTC
CDR3 protein: CASSLGLGGAGETQYF
clone size: -
D gene: TRBD1
J gene: TRBJ2-5
V gene: TRBV7-9

CDR3 DNA: TGTGCCAGCAGCGCGGACAGCGTCGGGGTTAATTCACCCCTCCACTTT
CDR3 protein: CASSADSVGVNSPLHF
clone size: few
D gene: -
J gene: TRBJ1-6
V gene: TRBV5-4

CDR3 DNA: TGCGCCAGCAGCTCCTCGGACAGGTCCTATGGCTACACCTTC
CDR3 protein: CASSSSDRSYGYTF
clone size: -
D gene: TRBD1
J gene: TRBJ1-2
V gene: TRBV5-1

CDR3 DNA: TGTGCCAGCAGCTTAGGGCCAGGCATGTTAGCTAACTATGGCTACACCTTC
CDR3 protein: CASSLGPGMLANYGYTF
clone size: few
D gene: -
J gene: TRBJ1-2
V gene: TRBV7-2

CDR3 DNA: TGTGCCAGTAGCTACAGGGGTATCCTCGGAAATGAGCAGTTCTTC
CDR3 protein: CASSYRGILGNEQFF
clone size: -
D gene: TRBD1
J gene: TRBJ2-1
V gene: TRBV19